These T cell receptor beta chains were read from a single sample in a study of blood T cell repertoires in COVID-19. Only in-frame clones appear in the TCRdb table, and some are missing; sequencing was by immunoSEQ multiplex PCR. The sample consists of over 150,000 clones, 70% to 80% of them appearing once. The sample taken for sequencing was PBMCs or T cells enriched from blood (not recorded which). These receptor sequences come from a woman aged 45-60 years who had recovered from COVID-19. Each CDR3 is given with its conserved first and last residue. A D gene is named only where the DNA matches it firmly. Rows may omit the clone size; those that give it use once, few, many or a size class.

TRBV30	-	-	TRBJ1-2	CAHYTPENGYTF	TGTGCCCACTACACCCCTGAGAATGGCTACACCTTC
TRBV6-2/TRBV6-3	TRBD2	few	TRBJ2-7	CASSYEGGPLGLPYEQYF	TGTGCCAGCAGTTACGAGGGAGGGCCCCTAGGACTACCCTACGAGCAGTACTTC
TRBV28	-	-	TRBJ1-4	CASSPTGWREKLFF	TGTGCCAGCAGCCCTACCGGGTGGAGGGAAAAACTGTTTTTT
TRBV27	-	once	TRBJ2-3	CASSYGGTVTDTQYF	TGTGCCAGCAGTTATGGGGGGACAGTCACAGATACGCAGTATTTT
TRBV30	-	-	TRBJ2-4	CAWTGDGNIQYF	TGTGCCTGGACGGGGGACGGAAACATTCAGTACTTC
TRBV19	-	-	TRBJ2-1	CASSPGEGRYNEQFF	TGTGCCAGTAGTCCCGGAGAGGGAAGGTACAATGAGCAGTTCTTC
TRBV7-3	TRBD2	-	TRBJ2-3	CASSLGLAGDTQYF	TGTGCCAGCAGCTTGGGACTAGCTGGAGATACGCAGTATTTT
TRBV25-1	TRBD2	-	TRBJ2-1	CASTLAGDNEQFF	TGTGCCAGCACGCTAGCGGGAGACAATGAGCAGTTCTTC
TRBV5-1	-	-	TRBJ1-2	CASSLAAAGNGYTF	TGCGCCAGCAGCTTGGCCGCGGCAGGGAATGGCTACACCTTC
TRBV28	TRBD1	-	TRBJ2-7	CASRQGLWTYEQYF	TGTGCCAGCCGACAGGGTCTCTGGACCTACGAGCAGTACTTC
TRBV2	TRBD1	-	TRBJ1-2	CASSEDRGSDGYTF	TGTGCCAGCAGTGAAGACAGGGGGTCGGATGGCTACACCTTC
TRBV14	-	-	TRBJ1-2	CASSQFMSSRGYGYTF	TGTGCCAGCAGCCAATTCATGTCGAGCCGGGGCTATGGCTACACCTTC
TRBV5-1	-	-	TRBJ2-5	CASSLREIETQYF	TGCGCCAGCAGCTTGAGAGAGATAGAGACCCAGTACTTC
TRBV19	-	-	TRBJ1-3	CASSISASSGNTIYF	TGTGCCAGTAGTATATCCGCGAGCTCTGGAAACACCATATATTTT
TRBV9	-	-	TRBJ1-1	CASGKTGNTEAFF	TGTGCCAGCGGCAAGACAGGGAACACTGAAGCTTTCTTT
TRBV19	-	few	TRBJ2-2	CASSIGWELGELFF	TGTGCCAGTAGTATAGGCTGGGAGCTCGGGGAGCTGTTTTTT
TRBV5-1	TRBD1	-	TRBJ1-6	CASSLGQGASPLHF	TGCGCCAGCAGCCTGGGACAGGGGGCTTCACCCCTCCACTTT
TRBV29-1	TRBD2	-	TRBJ2-1	CSALAGGSYNEQFF	TGCAGCGCATTAGCGGGGGGCTCCTACAATGAGCAGTTCTTC
TRBV5-1	-	-	TRBJ2-5	CASGSGGGETQYF	TGCGCCAGCGGGTCCGGGGGAGGAGAGACCCAGTACTTC
TRBV7-8	TRBD1	-	TRBJ2-5	CASSTYPRGSYQETQYF	TGTGCCAGCAGCACCTACCCCAGGGGGTCGTACCAAGAGACCCAGTACTTC
TRBV5-5	-	-	TRBJ1-1	CASIQVEAFF	TGTGCCAGCATCCAGGTTGAAGCTTTCTTT
TRBV29-1	TRBD2	few	TRBJ2-1	CSVEGLAGQFF	TGCAGCGTTGAAGGACTAGCAGGGCAGTTCTTC
TRBV5-6	TRBD2	-	TRBJ2-1	CASSRNSGSSYNEQFF	TGTGCCAGCAGCCGTAATAGCGGGAGCTCGTACAATGAGCAGTTCTTC
TRBV4-2	TRBD2	few	TRBJ2-7	CASSQEAGSEQYF	TGTGCCAGCAGCCAAGAAGCGGGGTCCGAGCAGTACTTC
TRBV30	TRBD1	-	TRBJ1-4	CAWKGLRGAQAGYEKLFF	TGTGCCTGGAAAGGACTCAGGGGGGCCCAGGCGGGGTATGAAAAACTGTTTTTT
TRBV6-5	-	few	TRBJ1-3	CASSNSGNTIYF	TGTGCCAGCAGCAACAGTGGAAACACCATATATTTT
TRBV25-1	TRBD2	-	TRBJ2-3	CASTPLAGGPDTQYF	TGTGCCAGCACACCTCTAGCGGGAGGGCCAGATACGCAGTATTTT
TRBV5-1	TRBD1	-	TRBJ2-3	CASSKDRGTTDTQYF	TGCGCCAGCAGCAAGGACAGGGGAACGACAGATACGCAGTATTTT
TRBV11-2	-	-	TRBJ2-1	CASSFLDSSYNEQFF	TGTGCCAGCAGCTTTCTCGACTCCTCCTACAATGAGCAGTTCTTC